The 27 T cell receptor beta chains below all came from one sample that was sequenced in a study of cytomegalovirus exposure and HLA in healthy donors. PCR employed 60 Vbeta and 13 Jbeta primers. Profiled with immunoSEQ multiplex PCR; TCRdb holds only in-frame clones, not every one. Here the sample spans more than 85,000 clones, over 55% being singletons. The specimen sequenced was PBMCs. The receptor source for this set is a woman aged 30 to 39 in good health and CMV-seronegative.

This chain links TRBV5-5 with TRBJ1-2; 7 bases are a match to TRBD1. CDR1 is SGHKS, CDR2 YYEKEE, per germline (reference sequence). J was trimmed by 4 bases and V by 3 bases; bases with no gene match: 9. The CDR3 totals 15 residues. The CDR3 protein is CASSSGAGGGYGYTF. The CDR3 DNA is TGTGCCAGCAGCTCGGGGGCAGGGGGAGGCTATGGCTACACCTTC. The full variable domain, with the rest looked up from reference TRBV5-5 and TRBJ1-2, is DAGVTQSPTHLIKTRGQQVTLRCSPISGHKSVSWYQQVLGQGPQFIFQYYEKEERGRGNFPDRFSARQFPNYSSELNVNALLLGDSALYLCASSSGAGGGYGYTFGSGTRLTVV.

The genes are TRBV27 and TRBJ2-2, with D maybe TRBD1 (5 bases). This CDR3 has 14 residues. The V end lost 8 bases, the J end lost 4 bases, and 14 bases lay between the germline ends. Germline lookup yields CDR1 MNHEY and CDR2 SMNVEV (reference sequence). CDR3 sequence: CASGRRQSTGELFF. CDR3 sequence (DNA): TGTGCCAGCGGCCGCAGACAGAGCACCGGGGAGCTGTTTTTT.

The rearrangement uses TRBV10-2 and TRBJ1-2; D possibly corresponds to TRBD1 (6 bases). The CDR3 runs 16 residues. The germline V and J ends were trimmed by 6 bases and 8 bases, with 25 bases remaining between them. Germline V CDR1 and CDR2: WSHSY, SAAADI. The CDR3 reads CASSDPAQQGARGYTF. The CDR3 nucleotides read TGCGCCAGCAGCGACCCCGCACAACAGGGTGCGCGGGGCTACACCTTC.

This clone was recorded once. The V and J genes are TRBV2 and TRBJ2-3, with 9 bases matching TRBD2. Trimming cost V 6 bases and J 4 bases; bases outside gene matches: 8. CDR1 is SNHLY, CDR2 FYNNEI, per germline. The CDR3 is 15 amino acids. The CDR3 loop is CASRGPGLASDTQYF. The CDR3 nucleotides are TGTGCCAGCAGAGGACCGGGACTAGCTTCAGATACGCAGTATTTT.

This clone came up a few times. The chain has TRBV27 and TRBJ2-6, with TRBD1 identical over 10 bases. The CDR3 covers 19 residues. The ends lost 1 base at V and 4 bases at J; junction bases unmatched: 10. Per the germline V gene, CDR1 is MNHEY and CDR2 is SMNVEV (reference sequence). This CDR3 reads CASSLYAGQGFTGANVLTF. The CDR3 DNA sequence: TGTGCCAGCAGTTTATATGCGGGACAGGGGTTTACCGGGGCCAACGTCCTGACTTTC.

The CDR3 spells CASSLSGQGHTEAFF. The CDR3 DNA follows: TGTGCCAGCAGTTTATCGGGGCAGGGCCACACTGAAGCTTTCTTT. The chain links TRBV27 to TRBJ1-1; maybe TRBD1 (5 bases). V lost 0 bases and J lost 3, with 11 bases in between. Germline values: CDR1 MNHEY, CDR2 SMNVEV (reference sequence). The CDR3 totals 15 residues.

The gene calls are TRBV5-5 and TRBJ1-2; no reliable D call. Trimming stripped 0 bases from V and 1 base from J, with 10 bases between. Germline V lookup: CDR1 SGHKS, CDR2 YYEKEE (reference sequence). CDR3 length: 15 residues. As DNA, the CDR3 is TGTGCCAGCAGCTTGGGGCCCGGAGGTAACTATGGCTACACCTTC. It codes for CASSLGPGGNYGYTF.

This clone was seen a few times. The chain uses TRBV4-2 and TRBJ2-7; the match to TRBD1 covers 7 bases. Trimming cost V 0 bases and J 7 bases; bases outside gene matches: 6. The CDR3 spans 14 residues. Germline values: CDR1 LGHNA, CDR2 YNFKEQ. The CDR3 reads CASSQDVRGREQYF. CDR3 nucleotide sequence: TGTGCCAGCAGCCAAGATGTAAGGGGGCGTGAGCAGTACTTC.

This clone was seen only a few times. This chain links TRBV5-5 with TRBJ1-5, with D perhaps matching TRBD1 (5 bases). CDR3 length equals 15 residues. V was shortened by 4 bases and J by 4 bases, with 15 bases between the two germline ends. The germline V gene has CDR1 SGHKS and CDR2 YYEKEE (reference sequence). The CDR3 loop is CASSMRAGRNQPQHF. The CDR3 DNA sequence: TGTGCCAGCAGCATGAGGGCAGGGAGGAATCAGCCCCAGCATTTT. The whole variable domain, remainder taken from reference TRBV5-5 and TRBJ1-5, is DAGVTQSPTHLIKTRGQQVTLRCSPISGHKSVSWYQQVLGQGPQFIFQYYEKEERGRGNFPDRFSARQFPNYSSELNVNALLLGDSALYLCASSMRAGRNQPQHFGDGTRLSIL.

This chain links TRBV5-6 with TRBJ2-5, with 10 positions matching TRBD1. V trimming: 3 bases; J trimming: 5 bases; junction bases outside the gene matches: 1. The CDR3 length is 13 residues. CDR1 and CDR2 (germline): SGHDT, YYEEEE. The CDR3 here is CASSWDRGETQYF. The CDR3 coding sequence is TGTGCCAGCAGCTGGGACAGGGGCGAGACCCAGTACTTC.

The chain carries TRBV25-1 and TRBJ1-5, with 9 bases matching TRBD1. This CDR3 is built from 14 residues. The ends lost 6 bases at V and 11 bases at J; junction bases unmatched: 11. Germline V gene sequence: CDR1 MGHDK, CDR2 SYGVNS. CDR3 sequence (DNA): TGTGCCAGCAGCGGGACAGGGAGGGTCGGGTCCCAGCATTTT. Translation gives CASSGTGRVGSQHF.

The CDR3 DNA reads as TGTGCCAGCAGCATTACAGGGGTCTCCTACAATGAGCAGTTCTTC. This sequence encodes CASSITGVSYNEQFF. The chain is built from TRBV6-5 and TRBJ2-1; 7 bases fit TRBD1. The CDR3 sequence is 15 residues long. Trimming removed 6 bases from V and 0 bases from J; junction bases left unmatched: 5. From germline, CDR1 is MNHEY and CDR2 SVGAGI.

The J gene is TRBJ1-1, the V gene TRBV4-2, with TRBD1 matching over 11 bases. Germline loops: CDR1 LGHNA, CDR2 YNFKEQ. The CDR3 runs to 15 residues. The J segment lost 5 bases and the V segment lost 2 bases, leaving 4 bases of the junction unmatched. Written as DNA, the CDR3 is TGTGCCAGCAGCCAATCCGGGACAGGGGGAACTGAAGCTTTCTTT. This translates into CASSQSGTGGTEAFF.

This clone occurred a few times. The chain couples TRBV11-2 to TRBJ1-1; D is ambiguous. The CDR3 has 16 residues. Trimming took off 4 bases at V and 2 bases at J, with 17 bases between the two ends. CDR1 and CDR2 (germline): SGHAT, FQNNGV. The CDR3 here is CASSSSRVGINTEAFF. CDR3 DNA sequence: TGTGCCAGCAGCTCGTCTCGGGTCGGGATTAACACTGAAGCTTTCTTT.

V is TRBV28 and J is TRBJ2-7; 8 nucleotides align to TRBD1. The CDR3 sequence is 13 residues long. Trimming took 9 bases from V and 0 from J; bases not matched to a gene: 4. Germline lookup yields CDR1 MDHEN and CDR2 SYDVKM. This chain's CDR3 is CASRTGISYEQYF. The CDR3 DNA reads TGTGCCAGTAGGACAGGGATCTCCTACGAGCAGTACTTC.

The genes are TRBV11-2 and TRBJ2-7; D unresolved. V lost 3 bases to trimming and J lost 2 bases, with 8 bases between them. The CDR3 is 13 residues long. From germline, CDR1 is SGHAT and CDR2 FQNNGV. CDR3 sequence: CASSFSRPYEQYF. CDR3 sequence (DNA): TGTGCCAGCAGCTTCTCTAGACCCTACGAGCAGTACTTC.

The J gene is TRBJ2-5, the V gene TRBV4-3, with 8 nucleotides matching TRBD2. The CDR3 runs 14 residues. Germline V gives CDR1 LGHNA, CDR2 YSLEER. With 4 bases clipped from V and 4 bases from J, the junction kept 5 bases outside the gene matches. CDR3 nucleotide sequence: TGCGCCAGCAGCCCGGGAGGACTAGCAGAGACCCAGTACTTC. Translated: CASSPGGLAETQYF.

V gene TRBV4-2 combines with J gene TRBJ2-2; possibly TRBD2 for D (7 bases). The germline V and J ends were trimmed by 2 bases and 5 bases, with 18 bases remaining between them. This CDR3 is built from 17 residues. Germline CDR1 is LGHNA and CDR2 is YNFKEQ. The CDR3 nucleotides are TGTGCCAGCAGCCAACGAGGGCTGGAGGGGGGGACCGGGGAGCTGTTTTTT. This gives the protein CASSQRGLEGGTGELFF.

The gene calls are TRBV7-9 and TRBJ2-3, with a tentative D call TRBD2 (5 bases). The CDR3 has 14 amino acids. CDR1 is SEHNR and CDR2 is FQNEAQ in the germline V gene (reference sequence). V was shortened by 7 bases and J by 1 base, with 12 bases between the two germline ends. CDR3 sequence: CASTLLDGTDTQYF. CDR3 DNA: TGTGCCAGCACTTTACTAGATGGCACAGATACGCAGTATTTT. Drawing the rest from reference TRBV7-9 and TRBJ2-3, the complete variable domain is DTGVSQNPRHKITKRGQNVTFRCDPISEHNRLYWYRQTLGQGPEFLTYFQNEAQLEKSRLLSDRFSAERPKGSFSTLEIQRTEQGDSAMYLCASTLLDGTDTQYFGPGTRLTVL.

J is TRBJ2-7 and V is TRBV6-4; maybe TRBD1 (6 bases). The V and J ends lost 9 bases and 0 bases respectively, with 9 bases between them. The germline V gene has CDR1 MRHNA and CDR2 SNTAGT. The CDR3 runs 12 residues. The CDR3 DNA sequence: TGTGCCAGAGAGACAGGCTCCTACGAGCAGTACTTC. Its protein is CARETGSYEQYF.

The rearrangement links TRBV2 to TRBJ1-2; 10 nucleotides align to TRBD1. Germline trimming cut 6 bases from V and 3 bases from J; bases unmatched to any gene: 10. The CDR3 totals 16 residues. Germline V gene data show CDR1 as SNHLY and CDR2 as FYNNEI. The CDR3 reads CASSGTGAAQDYGYTF. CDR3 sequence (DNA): TGTGCCAGCAGCGGGACAGGGGCCGCGCAGGACTATGGCTACACCTTC.

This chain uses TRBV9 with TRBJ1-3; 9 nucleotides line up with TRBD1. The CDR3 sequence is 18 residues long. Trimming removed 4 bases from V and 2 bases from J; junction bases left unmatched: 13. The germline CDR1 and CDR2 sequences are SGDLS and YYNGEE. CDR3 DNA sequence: TGTGCCAGCAGCTCTCCCCGGGACAGGGACAGGGCTGGAAACACCATATATTTT. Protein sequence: CASSSPRDRDRAGNTIYF.

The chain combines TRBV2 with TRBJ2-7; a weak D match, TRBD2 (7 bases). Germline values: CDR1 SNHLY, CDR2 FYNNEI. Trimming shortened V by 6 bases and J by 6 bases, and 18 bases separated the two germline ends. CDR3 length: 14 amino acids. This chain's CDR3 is CASREQGGSVEQYF. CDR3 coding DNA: TGTGCCAGCAGGGAACAGGGAGGGTCGGTCGAGCAGTACTTC.

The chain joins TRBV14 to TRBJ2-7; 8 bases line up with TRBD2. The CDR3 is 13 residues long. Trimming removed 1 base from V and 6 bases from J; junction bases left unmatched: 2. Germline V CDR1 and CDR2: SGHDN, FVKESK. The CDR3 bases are TGTGCCAGCAGCCAAGTAGCGGGATCCGAGCAGTACTTC. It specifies CASSQVAGSEQYF.

CDR3: CASKKSGAFTYGYTF. The CDR3 DNA is TGCGCCAGCAAGAAAAGCGGGGCCTTTACCTATGGCTACACCTTC. The rearrangement links TRBV5-1 to TRBJ1-2; possible D gene TRBD1, 5 bases. The V end lost 6 bases, the J end lost 4 bases, and 19 bases lay between the germline ends. The CDR3 extends over 15 amino acids. CDR1 and CDR2 (germline): SGHRS, YFSETQ. The full variable domain, completed using reference TRBV5-1 and TRBJ1-2, is KAGVTQTPRYLIKTRGQQVTLSCSPISGHRSVSWYQQTPGQGLQFLFEYFSETQRNKGNFPGRFSGRQFSNSRSEMNVSTLELGDSALYLCASKKSGAFTYGYTFGSGTRLTVV.

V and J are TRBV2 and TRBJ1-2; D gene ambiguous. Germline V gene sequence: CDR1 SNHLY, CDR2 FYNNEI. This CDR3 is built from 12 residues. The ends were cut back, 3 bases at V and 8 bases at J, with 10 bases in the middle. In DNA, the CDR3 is TGTGCCAGCAGTGATGGAGGGAGCGGCTACACCTTC. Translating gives CASSDGGSGYTF.

CDR3 coding DNA: TGTGCCTGGAGTCCCTTAGGGGGCGAAAAACTGTTTTTT. Translating it yields CAWSPLGGEKLFF. J is TRBJ1-4 and V is TRBV30; TRBD1 matches 7 bases. Germline CDR1 and CDR2: GTSNPN and SVGIG (reference sequence). The CDR3 spans 13 residues. The V and J ends lost 2 bases and 8 bases, in that order; junction bases with no gene match: 5. The full variable domain, rest sourced from reference TRBV30 and TRBJ1-4, is SQTIHQWPATLVQPVGSPLSLECTVEGTSNPNLYWYRQAAGRGLQLLFYSVGIGQISSEVPQNLSASRPQDRQFILSSKKLLLSDSGFYLCAWSPLGGEKLFFGSGTQLSVL.